This T cell receptor beta chain originates from a study of T-cell reconstitution after alpha-beta-depleted transplantation in children. This clonotype was recorded many times. V lost 3 bases and J 6 bases, leaving 16 bases between the germline ends. The length of the CDR3 is 14 residues. Germline-derived CDR1 and CDR2 are SGHDT and YYEEEE. Unique molecular identifiers were built into the TCRbeta library. TCRdb analysed the PCR reads with MiXCR anew, one entry per CDR3 protein. The sample carries about 340,000 distinct CDR3 sequences, about an eighth recorded once. The chain has TRBV5-6 and TRBJ2-7; perhaps TRBD1 as D (5 bases). Here the sequenced sample was PBMCs, taken from the stem cell graft. The sequence came from a human donor who donated a stem cell graft to a child with Fanconi anemia. CDR3 in amino acids: CASSYQGSLGEQYF. The CDR3, as DNA: TGTGCCAGCAGCTACCAGGGAAGTCTGGGCGAGCAGTACTTC.